The 5 T cell receptor beta chains below come from one sample, sequenced in a study of blood T cell repertoires in COVID-19. TCRdb keeps only in-frame clones here, not all; method: immunoSEQ multiplex PCR. The sample includes 30,000 to 40,000 clones, approximately 90% seen only once; the top ten take approximately 32%. The sequenced material came from peripheral blood. These receptors were taken from an older man with active COVID-19.

The chain joins TRBV7-6 to TRBJ2-7, with 9 nucleotides matching TRBD1. The J segment lost 5 bases and the V segment lost 3 bases, leaving 14 bases of the junction unmatched. This CDR3 spans 17 amino acids. Germline V gives CDR1 SGHVS, CDR2 FNYEAQ. CDR3 protein: CASSLFAYGTGKNEQYF. For the CDR3, the DNA is TGTGCCAGCAGCTTGTTTGCCTACGGGACAGGGAAGAACGAGCAGTACTTC.

The rearrangement joins TRBV21-1 to TRBJ2-7; the DNA was not used to check the table's D call, TRBD2. TRBV21-1 is deemed a pseudogene. The CDR3 is made up of 15 amino acids. Here the CDR3 DNA reads TGTGCCAGCATCACCCACGCCGGGGGCTCCTACGAGCAGTACTTC. This translates into CASITHAGGSYEQYF.

The chain is built from TRBV18 and TRBJ1-1; the match to TRBD1 covers 10 bases. J gave up 4 bases and V 0 bases, and 5 bases lay outside the gene matches. The CDR3 has 16 amino acids. The germline CDR1 and CDR2 sequences are KGHSH and LQKENI. CDR3 protein: CASSPPNDRGRTEAFF. The CDR3 DNA reads TGTGCCAGCTCACCACCGAACGACAGGGGGCGCACTGAAGCTTTCTTT.

This chain connects TRBV6-2 or TRBV6-3 to TRBJ1-5, with D perhaps TRBD1 (5 bases). Germline CDR1 is MNHEY and CDR2 is SVGEGT. The germline V and J ends were trimmed by 5 bases and 3 bases, with 14 bases remaining between them. The CDR3 has 15 residues. The CDR3 region is CASSAAQGLNQPQHF. The CDR3 bases are TGTGCCAGCAGTGCCGCCCAGGGCCTCAATCAGCCCCAGCATTTT.

The V gene is TRBV6-6, the J gene TRBJ1-3, with D uncertain. The CDR3 has 16 amino acids. Looked up from germline, CDR1 is MNHNY and CDR2 is SVGAGI (reference sequence). Deletions cut 4 bases from V and 2 bases from J, with 15 bases between. CDR3 DNA sequence: TGTGCCAGCAGTTCCCCCCGAGTTGATACTGGAAACACCATATATTTT. This gives the protein CASSSPRVDTGNTIYF.